The source of this TCR beta chain is a study of cytomegalovirus exposure and HLA in healthy donors. The V segment lost 8 bases and the J segment 0 bases; nucleotides outside the gene matches: 8. The CDR3 runs 15 residues. Germline V gene lookup returns CDR1 MNHEY and CDR2 SVGAGI. Study-wide results and caveats: The classifier was said to identify cytomegalovirus status with high specificity and sensitivity. Investigators reported fewer than 200 TCR beta chains as tied to cytomegalovirus. Among the CMV-associated chains, three were confirmed in vitro as specific for CMV antigens.

Of note for this clone: The antigen is unknown.

TCRdb keeps only in-frame clones here, not all; method: immunoSEQ multiplex PCR. In the table there are roughly 220,000 clones, approximately 90% of which are singletons. The chain employs TRBV6-5 and TRBJ1-1; TRBD1 matches at 8 bases. The receptor was derived from a woman aged 18-35 years in good health and CMV-seronegative. Sequencing used PBMCs. The CDR3 here is CASGVQGVLNTEAFF. The CDR3 nucleotides are TGTGCCAGCGGCGTACAGGGGGTTTTGAACACTGAAGCTTTCTTT.